The rows below give T cell receptor beta chains drawn from one sample of a study of blood T cell repertoires in COVID-19. Using immunoSEQ multiplex PCR, the repertoire was profiled, and TCRdb retains in-frame clones only, with some absent. The sample holds about 110,000 clones, roughly 80% seen once. Sequenced input: peripheral blood. All receptors derive from a human donor in a cohort sampled during active or convalescent COVID-19. CDR3s include the opening cysteine and the closing phenylalanine or tryptophan. The D gene is left open where the match is weak. The size entry is marked missing in some rows and otherwise reads once, few, many or a size class.

.	TRBJ2-7	.	TRBV6-5	TGTGCCAGCAGTTCCACCAACAATCACTACGAGCAGTACTTC	CASSSTNNHYEQYF
.	TRBJ2-3	TRBD1	TRBV19	TGTGCCAGTAGAACCGGGACAGCGGGCACAGATACGCAGTATTTT	CASRTGTAGTDTQYF
.	TRBJ2-1	.	TRBV7-9	TGTGCCAGCAGCTTAAAGAGACGGGGGGCCCATGAGCAGTTCTTC	CASSLKRRGAHEQFF
.	TRBJ1-2	TRBD1	TRBV28	TGTGCCACCAGATCACAGGGGGCACTCGGCTATGGCTACACCTTC	CATRSQGALGYGYTF
.	TRBJ1-2	TRBD1	TRBV28	TGTGCCATATCCCTTAACAGGGGGGAGAGCTATGGCTACACCTTC	CAISLNRGESYGYTF
.	TRBJ2-2	TRBD1	TRBV9	TGTGCCAGCAGGGGACAGGGGAACACCGGGGAGCTGTTTTTT	CASRGQGNTGELFF
.	TRBJ2-3	TRBD1	TRBV7-3	TGTGCCAGCAGCTTGGGACAGGGGTCGATAGATACGCAGTATTTT	CASSLGQGSIDTQYF
.	TRBJ2-3	TRBD1	TRBV18	TGTGCCAGCTCATCGGGACAGGTGGGCACAGATACGCAGTATTTT	CASSSGQVGTDTQYF
.	TRBJ1-3	.	TRBV9	TGTGCCAGCAGCGTAGCCCCTGCGGGGTTTCCTGGAAACACCATATATTTT	CASSVAPAGFPGNTIYF
.	TRBJ1-3	TRBD1	TRBV25-1	TGTGCCAGCAGTGGGGACAGACCGTCTGGAAACACCATATATTTT	CASSGDRPSGNTIYF
.	TRBJ2-1	TRBD2	TRBV6-2/TRBV6-3	TGTGCCAGCAGCCTGGCGGGACTAGGGACGAATGAGCAGTTCTTC	CASSLAGLGTNEQFF
.	TRBJ1-4	.	TRBV5-1	TGCGCCAGCAGCTTGGAACAGGGCGCACAAAAACTGTTTTTT	CASSLEQGAQKLFF
.	TRBJ2-7	TRBD1	TRBV7-9	TGTGCCAGCACCACCTCGGGACAGCTTTCCTACGAGCAGTACTTC	CASTTSGQLSYEQYF
.	TRBJ2-3	.	TRBV4-3	TGCGCCAGCAGCGTTAAATCTTCCAGGGTGGCGGGGGATACGCAGTATTTT	CASSVKSSRVAGDTQYF
.	TRBJ2-7	.	TRBV28	TGTGCCAGCGGAGGTCCGTCGGCAGTCCCAACCTACGAGCAGTACTTC	CASGGPSAVPTYEQYF
.	TRBJ1-1	.	TRBV29-1	.	CSVWGQGSFF
once	TRBJ1-1	TRBD1	TRBV5-6	TGTGCCAGCAGCCCCCGAAGGACAGGGGGTAACACTGAAGCTTTCTTT	CASSPRRTGGNTEAFF